This passage covers 6 T cell receptor beta chains from one sample sequenced in a study of shared clonotypes between healthy human individuals. Sequencing was performed with immunoSEQ multiplex PCR; in TCRdb, only in-frame clones are kept and a portion is missing. Among about a million clones, about 80% were seen once, and the ten largest hold around 1.4%. The sequencing input was memory CD4+ T cells sorted from blood. Noted subset: CD45RA-negative fraction. These TCRs come from a man in his late teens or twenties in good health.

This clone was counted a single time. This chain connects TRBV30 to TRBJ2-5; no reliable D call. The CDR3 has 14 amino acids. Between the trimmed V and J ends, which lost 3 bases and 7 bases, there was a span of 18 bases. CDR1 GTSNPN and CDR2 SVGIG come from the germline V gene (reference sequence). The DNA of the CDR3 is TGTGCCTGGAGAGGACCCGCAGGACGGTTGACCCAGTACTTC. It codes for CAWRGPAGRLTQYF. The variable domain in full, with the rest retrieved from reference TRBV30 and TRBJ2-5, is SQTIHQWPATLVQPVGSPLSLECTVEGTSNPNLYWYRQAAGRGLQLLFYSVGIGQISSEVPQNLSASRPQDRQFILSSKKLLLSDSGFYLCAWRGPAGRLTQYFGPGTRLLVL.

CDR3 DNA sequence: TGTGCCAGCAGACGGGACAGCCCTAGCACAGATACGCAGTATTTT. This codes for CASRRDSPSTDTQYF. V usage is TRBV2 and J usage is TRBJ2-3, with 7 bases aligning to TRBD1. The CDR3 runs to 15 residues. Per germline, CDR1 SNHLY and CDR2 FYNNEI. The V and J ends lost 6 bases and 0 bases, in that order; junction bases with no gene match: 6.

J is TRBJ2-7 and V is TRBV5-1; 7 nucleotides agree with TRBD1. The V and J ends lost 0 bases and 7 bases, in that order; junction bases with no gene match: 10. This CDR3 has 15 amino acids. CDR1 and CDR2 (germline): SGHRS, YFSETQ. CDR3 coding DNA: TGCGCCAGCAGCTTGGGGGGCGGACAGGCGAGTGAGCAGTACTTC. Translated: CASSLGGGQASEQYF. Using reference TRBV5-1 and TRBJ2-7 for the parts outside the CDR3, the full variable domain is KAGVTQTPRYLIKTRGQQVTLSCSPISGHRSVSWYQQTPGQGLQFLFEYFSETQRNKGNFPGRFSGRQFSNSRSEMNVSTLELGDSALYLCASSLGGGQASEQYFGPGTRLTVT.

Notes on this clone: The sample holds other DNA sequences that translate to the same CDR3. The V gene is TRBV27, the J gene TRBJ2-7; D perhaps matches TRBD1 (7 bases). There are 13 residues in the CDR3. The germline V and J ends were trimmed by 8 bases and 0 bases, with 11 bases remaining between them. Germline V gene lookup returns CDR1 MNHEY and CDR2 SMNVEV (reference sequence). CDR3 in DNA: TGTGCCAGCCGGCGGGACAGCTCCTACGAGCAGTACTTC. Translated: CASRRDSSYEQYF.

As DNA, the CDR3 is TGCGCCAGCAGCTGGCAGGGAGGCCAAGAGACCCAGTACTTC. It translates to CASSWQGGQETQYF. J is TRBJ2-5 and V is TRBV5-1; D is perhaps TRBD2 (6 bases). The germline V gene has CDR1 SGHRS and CDR2 YFSETQ. The CDR3 totals 14 residues. Trimming stripped 3 bases from V and 1 base from J, with 10 bases between.

This chain joins TRBV27 and TRBJ1-2; D gene unclear. Per the germline V gene, CDR1 is MNHEY and CDR2 is SMNVEV (reference sequence). CDR3 length: 15 amino acids. Trimming took 1 base from V and 3 from J, leaving 12 bases between them. CDR3 in amino acids: CASSLWKTGHYGYTF. Here the CDR3 DNA reads TGTGCCAGCAGTTTATGGAAAACCGGGCACTATGGCTACACCTTC.